This T cell receptor (beta chain) was captured in a study of graft-versus-host responses after intestinal transplantation. TCRdb's copy holds only in-frame clones and misses some; the assay was immunoSEQ multiplex PCR. Seen here are about 71,000 clones, 90% observed once, and the top ten hold approximately 1.3%. Study outcomes and limitations: The study associated peak circulating GvH clone levels with early post-transplant HvG declines. GvH clones occurred in recipient marrow; some first appeared in ileum or blood.

Remarks on this clone: The antigen is undetermined.

The source is a human donor who received an intestinal transplant. The sample in question was unstimulated CD8+ T cells sorted from spleen or lymph node cells, obtained before intestinal transplant.

CDR3 sequence: CASSWGQGGHYEQYF. The CDR3 DNA is TGTGCCAGCAGCTGGGGACAGGGGGGACACTACGAGCAGTACTTC. The chain carries TRBV11-2 and TRBJ2-7; TRBD1 agrees at 11 bases. Germline V gene data show CDR1 as SGHAT and CDR2 as FQNNGV. CDR3 length: 15 residues. The J segment lost 3 bases and the V segment lost 4 bases, leaving 5 bases of the junction unmatched.